This T cell receptor (beta chain) was profiled in a study of PD-L1 blockade in urothelial cancer. Study-level background: Twenty-five of 29 patients were males with bladder-origin urothelial cancer.

The table came from immunoSEQ multiplex PCR; TCRdb's copy has only in-frame clones and leaves some out. This table holds about 50,000 clones, around 89% found once. This CDR3 region has 13 residues. The ends were cut back, 4 bases at V and 10 bases at J, with 17 bases in the middle. Germline values: CDR1 SGDLS, CDR2 YYNGEE. Specified time point: peripheral blood 6 weeks after treatment start. The chain is built from TRBV9 and TRBJ1-2; possibly TRBD1 for D (5 bases). The sequence was collected from a man in his sixties with urothelial cancer. Specimen: PBMCs, collected around atezolizumab (anti-PD-L1) treatment. The CDR3 sequence: CASSYGTPGDYTF. In DNA form, the CDR3 reads TGTGCCAGCAGCTATGGGACGCCGGGGGACTACACCTTC. Complete variable domain (other parts from reference TRBV9 and TRBJ1-2): DSGVTQTPKHLITATGQRVTLRCSPRSGDLSVYWYQQSLDQGLQFLIQYYNGEERAKGNILERFSAQQFPDLHSELNLSSLELGDSALYFCASSYGTPGDYTFGSGTRLTVV.